A single sample gave rise to the 2 T cell receptor beta chains below, sequenced in a study of early T cells in non-severe SARS-CoV-2 infection (TCRdb year 2021). Receptor libraries were prepared by 5' RACE. TCRdb shows the sequencer as NextSeq 500. The public sequencing data were trimmed at Q25 with fastp and processed into clonotypes with MiXCR by TCRdb, which kept only in-frame beta chains. Entries that share a CDR3 protein sequence are merged under the most common genes and DNA. The sample table contains tens of thousands of distinct CDR3 sequences; only one count was recorded for 9.5% to 15% of them. Over 3% of the sample is in the top ten clones. Sequencing was carried out using whole blood. The receptors derive from an adult who was a healthcare worker with PCR-confirmed SARS-CoV-2 infection or an uninfected control (not recorded which).

This clonotype was detected many times. In DNA form, the CDR3 reads TGTGCCAGCTCACCAGGGTTAGGGGAGACCCAGTACTTC. It specifies CASSPGLGETQYF. The chain recombines TRBV18 with TRBJ2-5; D ambiguous. V lost 2 bases, J lost 5 bases, and 9 bases lay in between. Germline CDR1 is KGHSH and CDR2 is LQKENI. This CDR3 has 13 residues. The full variable domain, completed using reference TRBV18 and TRBJ2-5, is NAGVMQNPRHLVRRRGQEARLRCSPMKGHSHVYWYRQLPEEGLKFMVYLQKENIIDESGMPKERFSAEFPKEGPSILRIQQVVRGDSAAYFCASSPGLGETQYFGPGTRLLVL.

The J gene is TRBJ1-1, the V gene TRBV11-1; no reliable D call. Germline CDR1 reads SGHAT; CDR2 reads FQDESV (reference sequence). V lost 3 bases and J 4 bases, leaving 6 bases between the germline ends. This CDR3 spans 12 amino acids. The CDR3 region is CASSFGGTEAFF. In DNA, the CDR3 is TGTGCCAGCAGCTTCGGCGGCACTGAAGCTTTCTTT.